This T cell receptor (beta chain) derives from a study of T cells in Graves' hyperthyroidism and ophthalmopathy. The germline gives CDR1 MGHDK, CDR2 SYGVNS. The CDR3 extends over 15 amino acids. Germline trimming cut 5 bases from V and 5 bases from J; bases unmatched to any gene: 11. RNA transcripts gave rise to amplified TCR beta CDR3 regions. Using the HTBI primer set, a first-round RT-PCR was run on the TCR CDR3. TCRdb itself ran the multiplex PCR reads through MiXCR, one entry per CDR3 protein. The sample has hundreds of thousands of distinct CDR3 sequences, around 38% seen once. This clonotype was sampled from a man aged 18 to 30 with Graves' hyperthyroidism. Sequenced: blood. The gene calls are TRBV25-1 and TRBJ1-1; 7 nucleotides align to TRBD1. In DNA form, the CDR3 reads TGTGCCAGCAGTACGGGACAGCTTAGTGGGACTGAAGCTTTCTTT. Amino acids: CASSTGQLSGTEAFF. Full variable domain (rest looked up from reference TRBV25-1 and TRBJ1-1): EADIYQTPRYLVIGTGKKITLECSQTMGHDKMYWYQQDPGMELHLIHYSYGVNSTEKGDLSSESTVSRIRTEHFPLTLESARPSHTSQYLCASSTGQLSGTEAFFGQGTRLTVV.